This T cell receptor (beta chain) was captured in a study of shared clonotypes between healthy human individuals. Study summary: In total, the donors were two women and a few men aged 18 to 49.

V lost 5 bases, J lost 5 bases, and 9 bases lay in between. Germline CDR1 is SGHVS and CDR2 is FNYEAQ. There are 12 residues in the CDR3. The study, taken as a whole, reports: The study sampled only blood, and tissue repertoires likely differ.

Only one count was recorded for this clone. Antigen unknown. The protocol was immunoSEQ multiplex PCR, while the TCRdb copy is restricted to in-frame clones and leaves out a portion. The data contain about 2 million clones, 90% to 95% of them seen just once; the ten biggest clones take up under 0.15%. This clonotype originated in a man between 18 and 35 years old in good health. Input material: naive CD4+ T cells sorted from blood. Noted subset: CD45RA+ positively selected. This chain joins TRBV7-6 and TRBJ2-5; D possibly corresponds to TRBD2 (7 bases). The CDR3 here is CASSEGGETQYF. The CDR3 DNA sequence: TGTGCCAGCAGCGAGGGGGGGGAGACCCAGTACTTC.